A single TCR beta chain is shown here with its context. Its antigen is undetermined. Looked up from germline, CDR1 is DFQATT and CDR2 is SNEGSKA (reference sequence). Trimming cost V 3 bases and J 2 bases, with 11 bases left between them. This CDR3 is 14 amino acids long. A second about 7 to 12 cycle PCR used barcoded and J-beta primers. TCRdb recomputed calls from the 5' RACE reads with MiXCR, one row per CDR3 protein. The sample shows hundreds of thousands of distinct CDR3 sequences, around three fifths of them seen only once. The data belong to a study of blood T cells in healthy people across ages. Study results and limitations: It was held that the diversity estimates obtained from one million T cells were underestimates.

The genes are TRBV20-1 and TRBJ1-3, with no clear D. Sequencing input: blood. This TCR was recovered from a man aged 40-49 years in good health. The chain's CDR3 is CSASKANAGNTIYF. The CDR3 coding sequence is TGCAGTGCTAGTAAGGCAAATGCTGGAAACACCATATATTTT.